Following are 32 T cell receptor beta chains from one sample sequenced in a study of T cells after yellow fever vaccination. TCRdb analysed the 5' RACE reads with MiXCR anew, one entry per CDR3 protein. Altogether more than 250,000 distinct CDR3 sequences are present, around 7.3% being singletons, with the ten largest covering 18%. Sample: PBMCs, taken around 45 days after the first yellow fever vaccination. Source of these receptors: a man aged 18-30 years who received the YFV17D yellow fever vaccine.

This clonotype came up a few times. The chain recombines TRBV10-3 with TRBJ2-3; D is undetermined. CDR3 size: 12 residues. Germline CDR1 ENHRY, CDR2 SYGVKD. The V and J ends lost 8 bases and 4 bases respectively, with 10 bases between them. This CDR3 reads CAIGAPPDTQYF. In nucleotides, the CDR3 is TGTGCCATCGGCGCCCCCCCAGATACGCAGTATTTT.

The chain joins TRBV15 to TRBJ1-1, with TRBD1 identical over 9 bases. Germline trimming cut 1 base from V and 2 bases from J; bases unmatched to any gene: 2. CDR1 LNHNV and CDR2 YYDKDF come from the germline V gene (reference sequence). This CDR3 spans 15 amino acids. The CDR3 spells CATSRGQGDNTEAFF. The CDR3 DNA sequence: TGTGCCACCAGCAGAGGACAGGGGGATAACACTGAAGCTTTCTTT.

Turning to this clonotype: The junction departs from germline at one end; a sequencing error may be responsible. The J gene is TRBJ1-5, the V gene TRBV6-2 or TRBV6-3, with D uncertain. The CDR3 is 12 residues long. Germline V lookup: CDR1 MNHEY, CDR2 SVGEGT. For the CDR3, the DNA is TGTGCCAGCAGCCGACCCCCCCAGCCCCTGCATTTT. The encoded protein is CASSRPPQPLHF.

The chain's CDR3 is CASSYRYADTQYF. The CDR3 DNA follows: TGTGCCAGCAGTTACCGGTATGCAGATACGCAGTATTTT. V gene TRBV6-5 combines with J gene TRBJ2-3; D not certain. The CDR3 sequence is 13 residues long. The germline CDR1 and CDR2 sequences are MNHEY and SVGAGI. Trimming removed 2 bases at V and 4 bases at J, with 7 bases between.

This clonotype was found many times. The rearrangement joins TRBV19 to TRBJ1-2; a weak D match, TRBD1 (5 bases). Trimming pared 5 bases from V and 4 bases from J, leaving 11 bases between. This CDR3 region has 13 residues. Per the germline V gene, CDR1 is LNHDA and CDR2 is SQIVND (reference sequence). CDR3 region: CASSPGLGYGYTF. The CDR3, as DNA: TGTGCCAGTAGTCCGGGACTGGGCTATGGCTACACCTTC.

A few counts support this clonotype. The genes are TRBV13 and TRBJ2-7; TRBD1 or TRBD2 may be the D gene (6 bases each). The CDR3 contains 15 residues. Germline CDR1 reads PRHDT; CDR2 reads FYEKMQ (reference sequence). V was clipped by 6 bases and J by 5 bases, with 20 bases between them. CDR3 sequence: CASRHIGGGKHEQYF. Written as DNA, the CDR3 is TGTGCCAGCAGACATATAGGAGGGGGGAAGCACGAGCAGTACTTC.

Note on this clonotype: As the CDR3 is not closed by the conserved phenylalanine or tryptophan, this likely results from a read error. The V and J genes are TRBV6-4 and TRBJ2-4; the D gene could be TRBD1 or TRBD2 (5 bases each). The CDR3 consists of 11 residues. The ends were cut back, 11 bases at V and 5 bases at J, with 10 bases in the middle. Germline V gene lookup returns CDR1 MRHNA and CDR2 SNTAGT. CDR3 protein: CAGTYQNIQYS. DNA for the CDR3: TGTGCCGGGACGTACCAAAACATTCAGTACTCC.

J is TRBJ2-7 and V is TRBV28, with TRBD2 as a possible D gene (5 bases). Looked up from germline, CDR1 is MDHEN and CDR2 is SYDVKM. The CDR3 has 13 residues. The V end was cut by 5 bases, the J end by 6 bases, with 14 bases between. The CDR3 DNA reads TGTGCCAGCAGTCTGGAGGTCGGGCGCGAGCAGTACGTC. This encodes CASSLEVGREQYV.

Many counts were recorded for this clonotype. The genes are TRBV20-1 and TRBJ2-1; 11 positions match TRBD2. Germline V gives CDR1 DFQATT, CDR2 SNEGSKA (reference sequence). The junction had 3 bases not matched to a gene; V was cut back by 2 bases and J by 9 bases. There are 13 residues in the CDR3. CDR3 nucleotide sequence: TGCAGTGCTAGATTAGCGGGGGGGGCTGAGCAGTTCTTC. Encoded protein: CSARLAGGAEQFF.

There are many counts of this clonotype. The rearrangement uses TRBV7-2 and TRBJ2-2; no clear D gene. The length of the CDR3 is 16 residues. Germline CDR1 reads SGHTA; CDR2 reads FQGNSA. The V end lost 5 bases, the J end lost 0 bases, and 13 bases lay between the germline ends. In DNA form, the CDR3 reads TGTGCCAGCAGCCCGACGGCAGTCTCGAACACCGGGGAGCTGTTTTTT. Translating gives CASSPTAVSNTGELFF.

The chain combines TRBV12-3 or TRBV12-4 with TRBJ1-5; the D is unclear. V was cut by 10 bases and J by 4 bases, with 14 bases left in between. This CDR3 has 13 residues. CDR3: CATSHKANQPQHF. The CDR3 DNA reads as TGTGCCACCTCCCACAAAGCAAATCAGCCCCAGCATTTT.

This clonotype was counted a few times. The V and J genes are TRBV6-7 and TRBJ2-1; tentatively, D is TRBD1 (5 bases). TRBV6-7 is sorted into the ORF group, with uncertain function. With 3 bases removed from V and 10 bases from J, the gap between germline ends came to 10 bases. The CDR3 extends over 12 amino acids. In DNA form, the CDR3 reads TGTGCCAGCAGTTATACCGCAGGGGAGCAGTTCTTC. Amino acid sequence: CASSYTAGEQFF.

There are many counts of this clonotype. The chain's CDR3 is CASSVDTAADTQYF. In DNA, the CDR3 is TGCGCCAGCAGCGTGGACACCGCGGCAGATACGCAGTATTTT. The genes are TRBV5-1 and TRBJ2-3, with D possibly TRBD1 on 5 matching bases. This CDR3 region has 14 residues. The germline V gene has CDR1 SGHRS and CDR2 YFSETQ. V was cut by 4 bases and J by 4 bases, with 13 bases left in between. The whole variable domain, filled in from reference TRBV5-1 and TRBJ2-3, reads KAGVTQTPRYLIKTRGQQVTLSCSPISGHRSVSWYQQTPGQGLQFLFEYFSETQRNKGNFPGRFSGRQFSNSRSEMNVSTLELGDSALYLCASSVDTAADTQYFGPGTRLTVL.

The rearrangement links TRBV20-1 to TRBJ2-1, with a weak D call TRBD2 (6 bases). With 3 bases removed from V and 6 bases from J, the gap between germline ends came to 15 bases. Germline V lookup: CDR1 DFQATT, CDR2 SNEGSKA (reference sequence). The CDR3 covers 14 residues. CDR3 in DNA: TGCAGTGCTAGTCTTTTACGGGGGAGCAATGAGCAGTTCTTC. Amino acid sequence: CSASLLRGSNEQFF.

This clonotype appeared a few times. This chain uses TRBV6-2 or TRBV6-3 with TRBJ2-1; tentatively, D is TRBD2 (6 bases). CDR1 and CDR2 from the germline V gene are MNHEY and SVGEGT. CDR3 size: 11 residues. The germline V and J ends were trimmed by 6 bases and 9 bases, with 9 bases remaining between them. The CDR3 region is CASSNSGEQFF. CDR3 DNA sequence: TGTGCCAGCAGCAATAGCGGTGAGCAGTTCTTC.

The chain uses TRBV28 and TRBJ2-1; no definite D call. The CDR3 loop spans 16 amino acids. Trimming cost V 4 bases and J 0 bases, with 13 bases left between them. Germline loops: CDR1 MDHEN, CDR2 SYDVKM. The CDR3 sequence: CASSSAEGNSYNEQFF. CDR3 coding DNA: TGTGCCAGCAGTTCCGCCGAAGGGAACTCCTACAATGAGCAGTTCTTC.

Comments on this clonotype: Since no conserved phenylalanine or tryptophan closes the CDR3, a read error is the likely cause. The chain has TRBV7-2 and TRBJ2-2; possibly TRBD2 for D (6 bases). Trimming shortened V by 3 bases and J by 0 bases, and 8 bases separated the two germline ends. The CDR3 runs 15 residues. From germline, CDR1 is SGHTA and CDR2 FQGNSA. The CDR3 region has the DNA TGTGCCAGCAGCTTGGGACTTCCGAACACCGGGGAGCTGTTTTCT. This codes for CASSLGLPNTGELFS.

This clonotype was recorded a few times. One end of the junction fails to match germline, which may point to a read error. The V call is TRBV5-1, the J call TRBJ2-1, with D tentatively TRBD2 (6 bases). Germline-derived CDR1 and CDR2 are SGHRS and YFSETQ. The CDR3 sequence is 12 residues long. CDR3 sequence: CASSSDYDEQFF. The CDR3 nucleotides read TGCGCCAGCAGCTCGGACTACGATGAGCAGTTCTTC.

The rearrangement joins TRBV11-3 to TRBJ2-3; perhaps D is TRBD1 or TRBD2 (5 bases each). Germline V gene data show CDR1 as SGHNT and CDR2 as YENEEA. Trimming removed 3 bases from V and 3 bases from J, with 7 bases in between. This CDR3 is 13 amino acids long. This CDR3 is CASSLGETDTQYF. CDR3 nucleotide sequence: TGTGCCAGCAGCTTGGGGGAAACAGATACGCAGTATTTT. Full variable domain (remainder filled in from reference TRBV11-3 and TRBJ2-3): EAGVVQSPRYKIIEKKQPVAFWCNPISGHNTLYWYLQNLGQGPELLIRYENEEAVDDSQLPKDRFSAERLKGVDSTLKIQPAELGDSAVYLCASSLGETDTQYFGPGTRLTVL.

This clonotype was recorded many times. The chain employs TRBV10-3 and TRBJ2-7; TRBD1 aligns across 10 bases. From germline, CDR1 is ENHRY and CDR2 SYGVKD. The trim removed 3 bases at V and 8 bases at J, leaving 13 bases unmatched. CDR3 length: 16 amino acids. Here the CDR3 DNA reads TGTGCCATCAGTGATACCCCTGGACAGGGGGTACGTAAGCAGTACTTC. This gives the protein CAISDTPGQGVRKQYF.

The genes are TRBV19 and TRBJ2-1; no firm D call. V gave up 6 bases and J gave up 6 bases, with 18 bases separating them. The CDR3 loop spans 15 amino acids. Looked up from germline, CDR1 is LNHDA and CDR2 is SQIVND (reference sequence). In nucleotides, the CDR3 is TGTGCCAGTAGGGGATTACTCCACTCTTCCAATGAGCAGTTCTTC. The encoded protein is CASRGLLHSSNEQFF.

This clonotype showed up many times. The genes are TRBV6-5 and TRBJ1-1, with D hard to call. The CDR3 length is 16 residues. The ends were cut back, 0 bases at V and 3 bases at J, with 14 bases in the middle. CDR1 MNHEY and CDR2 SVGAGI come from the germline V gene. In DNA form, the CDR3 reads TGTGCCAGCAGTTACTCCTCTAGGGTCGGAGACACTGAAGCTTTCTTT. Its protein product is CASSYSSRVGDTEAFF.

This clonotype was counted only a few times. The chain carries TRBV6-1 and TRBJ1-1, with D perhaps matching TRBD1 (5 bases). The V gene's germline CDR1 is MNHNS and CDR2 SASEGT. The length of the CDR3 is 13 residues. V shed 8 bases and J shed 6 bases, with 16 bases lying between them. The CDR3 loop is CASGRGSISEAFF. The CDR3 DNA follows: TGTGCCAGCGGGCGGGGGAGTATCTCTGAAGCTTTCTTT.

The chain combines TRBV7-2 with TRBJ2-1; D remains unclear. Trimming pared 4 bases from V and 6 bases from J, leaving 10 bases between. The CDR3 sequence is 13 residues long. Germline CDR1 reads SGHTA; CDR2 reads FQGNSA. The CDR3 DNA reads TGTGCCAGCAGCTCAACTGGAGTCAATGAGCAGTTCTTC. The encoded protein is CASSSTGVNEQFF.

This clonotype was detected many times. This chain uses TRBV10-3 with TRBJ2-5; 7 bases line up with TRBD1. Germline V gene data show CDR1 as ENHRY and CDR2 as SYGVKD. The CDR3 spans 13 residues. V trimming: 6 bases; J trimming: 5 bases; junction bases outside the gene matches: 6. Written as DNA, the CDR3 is TGTGCCATCAGAACAGGGGTGGGGGAGACCCAGTACTTC. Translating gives CAIRTGVGETQYF.

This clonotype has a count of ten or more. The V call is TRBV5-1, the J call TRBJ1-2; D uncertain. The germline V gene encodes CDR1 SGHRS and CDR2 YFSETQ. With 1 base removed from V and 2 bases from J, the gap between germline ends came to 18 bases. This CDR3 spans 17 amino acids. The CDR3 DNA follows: TGCGCCAGCAGCTTGAATGTCCGGGGAGGAGGAAACTATGGCTACACCTTC. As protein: CASSLNVRGGGNYGYTF.

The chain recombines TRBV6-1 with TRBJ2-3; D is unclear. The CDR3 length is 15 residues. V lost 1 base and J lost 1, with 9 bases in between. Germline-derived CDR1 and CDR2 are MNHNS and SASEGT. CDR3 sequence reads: CASSEGPWGTDTQYF. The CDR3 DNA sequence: TGTGCCAGCAGTGAAGGCCCCTGGGGCACAGATACGCAGTATTTT.

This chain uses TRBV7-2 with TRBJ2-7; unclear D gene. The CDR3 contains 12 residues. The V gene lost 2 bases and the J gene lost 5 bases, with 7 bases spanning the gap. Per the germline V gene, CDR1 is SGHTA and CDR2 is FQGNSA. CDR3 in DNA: TGTGCCAGCAGCTTATCAGCCCACGAGCAGTACTTC. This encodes CASSLSAHEQYF.

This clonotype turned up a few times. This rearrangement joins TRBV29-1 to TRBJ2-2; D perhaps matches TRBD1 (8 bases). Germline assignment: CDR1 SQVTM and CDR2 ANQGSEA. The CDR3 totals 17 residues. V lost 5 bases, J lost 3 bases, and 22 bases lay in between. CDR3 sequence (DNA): TGCAGCGTTTATGGACAGGGAGGGCAGGGATACACCGGGGAGCTGTTTTTT. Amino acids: CSVYGQGGQGYTGELFF.

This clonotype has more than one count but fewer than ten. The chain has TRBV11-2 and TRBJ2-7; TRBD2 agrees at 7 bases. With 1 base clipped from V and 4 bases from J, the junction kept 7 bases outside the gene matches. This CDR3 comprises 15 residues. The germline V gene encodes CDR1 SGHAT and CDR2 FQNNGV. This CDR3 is CASSLGGTNRYEQYF. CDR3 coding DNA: TGTGCCAGCAGCTTAGGGGGGACTAATCGTTACGAGCAGTACTTC.

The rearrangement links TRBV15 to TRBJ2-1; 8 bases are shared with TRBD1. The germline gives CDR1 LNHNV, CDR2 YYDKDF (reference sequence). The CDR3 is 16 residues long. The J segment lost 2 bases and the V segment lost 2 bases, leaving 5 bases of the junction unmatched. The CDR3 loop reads CATSRTRDRPYNEQFF. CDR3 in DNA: TGTGCCACCAGCAGAACCCGGGACAGGCCCTACAATGAGCAGTTCTTC. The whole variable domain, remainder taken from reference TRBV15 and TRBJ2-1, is DAMVIQNPRYQVTQFGKPVTLSCSQTLNHNVMYWYQQKSSQAPKLLFHYYDKDFNNEADTPDNFQSRRPNTSFCFLDIRSPGLGDTAMYLCATSRTRDRPYNEQFFGPGTRLTVL.

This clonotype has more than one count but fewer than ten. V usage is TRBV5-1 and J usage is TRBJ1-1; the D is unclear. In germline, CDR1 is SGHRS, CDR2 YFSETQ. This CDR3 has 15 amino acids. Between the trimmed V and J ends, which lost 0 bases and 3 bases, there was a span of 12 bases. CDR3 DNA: TGCGCCAGCAGCTTGGAGCCGGGAACCTACACTGAAGCTTTCTTT. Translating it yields CASSLEPGTYTEAFF.